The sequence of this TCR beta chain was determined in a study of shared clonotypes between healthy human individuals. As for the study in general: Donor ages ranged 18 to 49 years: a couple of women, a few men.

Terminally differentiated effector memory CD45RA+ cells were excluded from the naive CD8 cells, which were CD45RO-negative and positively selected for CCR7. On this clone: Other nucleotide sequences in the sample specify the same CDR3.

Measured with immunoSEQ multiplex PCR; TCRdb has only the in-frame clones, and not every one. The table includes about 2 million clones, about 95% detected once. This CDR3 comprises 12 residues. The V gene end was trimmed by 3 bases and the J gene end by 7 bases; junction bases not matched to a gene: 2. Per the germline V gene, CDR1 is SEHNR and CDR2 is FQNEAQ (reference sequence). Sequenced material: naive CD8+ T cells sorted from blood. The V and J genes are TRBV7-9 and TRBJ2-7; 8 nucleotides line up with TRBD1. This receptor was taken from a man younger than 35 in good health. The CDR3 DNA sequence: TGTGCCAGCAGCTTGACAGGGGTTGAGCAGTACTTC. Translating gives CASSLTGVEQYF.